These T cell receptor beta chains were read from a single sample in a study of T cells expressing NK-cell markers. TCRdb re-analyzed the 5' RACE reads; it lists each CDR3 protein once, without DNA. This table holds more than 400,000 distinct CDR3 sequences. Sequencing was done on a sample of blood T cells: a sorted CD56 or NKG2C T cell subset, CD4+ or CD8+ T cells, or bulk PBMC T cells (not recorded which). All receptors come from a woman between 18 and 70 years old in good health. Both conserved end residues are part of each CDR3.

>TRBV29-1|TRBJ2-3
CSAPAPLGQYF
>TRBV27|TRBJ1-1
CASSLQAGEGNTEAFF
>TRBV11-3|TRBJ2-1
CASSSQTYNEQFF
>TRBV25-1|TRBJ1-1
CASSAGLPHTEAFF
>TRBV7-9|TRBJ1-5
CASSAGGTSNQPQHF
>TRBV29-1|TRBJ2-1
CSVEMGDEQFF
>TRBV20-1|TRBJ1-4
CSATIRGQTNEKLFF
>TRBV18|TRBJ1-4
CASSPYSATNEKLFF
>TRBV24-1|TRBJ2-5
CATSDGGMRRGRETQYF
>TRBV6-1|TRBJ2-1
CASSKTSGNNEQFF
>TRBV12-3/TRBV12-4|TRBJ1-2
CASSFFGTGSYYGYTF
>TRBV9|TRBJ1-6
CASSGLGSSWDMNSPLHF
>TRBV7-9|TRBJ2-7
CASSPRGLHSYEQYF
>TRBV5-1|TRBJ2-1
CASSSSKRDSTYNEQFF
>TRBV5-5|TRBJ2-1
CASSLLPTHEQFF
>TRBV20-1|TRBJ1-5
CSAISAGTSNQPQHF
>TRBV20-1|TRBJ2-7
CSARGGAGLHEQYF
>TRBV19|TRBJ2-6
CASSMGARRLSGANVLTF
>TRBV28|TRBJ2-7
CASRLAGGPREQYF
>TRBV5-6|TRBJ2-7
CASSLLGFEQYF
>TRBV6-1|TRBJ2-3
CASTLLQTSGYTDTQYF
>TRBV19|TRBJ1-2
CASSTRTATGVGGYTF
>TRBV4-2|TRBJ2-3
CASSPGTSGSLGTDTQYF
>TRBV20-1|TRBJ2-1
CSASPRIAYNEQFF
>TRBV11-2|TRBJ2-4
CASSLRIGLAEAKNIQYF
>TRBV4-3|TRBJ2-5
CASSQDTGVQETQYF
>TRBV19|TRBJ1-2
CASTATRGNYGYTF
>TRBV29-1|TRBJ1-3
CSVQSPGRGSGNTIYF
>TRBV12-3/TRBV12-4|TRBJ2-1
CASSLARSGGPYNEQFF
>TRBV20-1|TRBJ2-5
CSSRGTGKQETQYF